A selection of T cell receptor beta chains follows, all from one sample in a study of cytotoxic CD8 clonotypes in ibrutinib-treated CLL. Using immunoSEQ multiplex PCR, the repertoire was profiled, and TCRdb retains in-frame clones only, with some absent. The table has around 26,000 clones, around 85% seen once. This specimen consisted of PBMCs, obtained after 24 months of ibrutinib treatment. The source of these receptors is a human donor with chronic lymphocytic leukemia. The CDR3 runs from the conserved cysteine through the conserved F or W.

J gene	V gene	CDR3 protein
TRBJ2-3	TRBV6-6	CASIPPLADLTDTQYF
TRBJ2-3	TRBV5-1	CASSDGTYQGTDTQYF
TRBJ2-5	TRBV9	CASSVGSGPYRETQYF
TRBJ2-3	TRBV28	CASSFPRGGGTQYF
TRBJ2-5	TRBV30	CAWSDPTGAQETQYF
TRBJ1-3	TRBV7-3	CASSLTAGDGNTIYF
TRBJ2-1	TRBV10-2	CASEGNNEQFF
TRBJ1-5	TRBV5-1	CASSFEPGARGKAQHF
TRBJ1-2	TRBV4-1	CASSQGIIDRGLGYTF
TRBJ1-2	TRBV6-4	CASSHGSGYTF
TRBJ1-5	TRBV7-9	CASSSDSDNQPQHF
TRBJ2-2	TRBV27	CASSSLGRRDTGELFF
TRBJ2-3	TRBV10-3	CAIRQGQGLGDTQYF
TRBJ2-1	TRBV20-1	CSAVPLGDQFF
TRBJ2-3	TRBV2	CASSDLAGGSDTQYF
TRBJ2-7	TRBV5-1	CASSLTRTGTHEQYF
TRBJ1-1	TRBV5-4	CASRGGLGYTEAFF
TRBJ2-7	TRBV6-5	CASTPASEPLEQYF
TRBJ2-5	TRBV11-3	CASTFVGTQYF
TRBJ2-1	TRBV11-3	CASSSRSGGSYNEQFF
TRBJ2-2	TRBV7-8	CASSSWGNTGELFF
TRBJ1-1	TRBV5-4	CASRKKRENTEAFF
TRBJ1-2	TRBV10-3	CAIRGESGINGYTF
TRBJ1-6	TRBV5-1	CASKNRDDNSPLHF
TRBJ2-3	TRBV11-3	CASSSYLGASGGIDTQYF
TRBJ1-1	TRBV9	CASSVNPGGTEAFF
TRBJ1-1	TRBV28	CASSLAKNTEAFF
TRBJ2-3	TRBV11-3	CASSLGDPSSTQYF
TRBJ2-7	TRBV25-1	CASSENFGQYF
TRBJ1-3	TRBV5-1	CASSSAPGTAASGNTIYF
TRBJ2-7	TRBV6-5	CASRLTVKSYEQYF